Sequencing of this T cell receptor (beta chain) was carried out in a study of CD8 T cells in ankylosing spondylitis. TCRdb ran MiXCR on the 5' RACE reads and lists one entry per CDR3 protein. The sample consists of 100,000 to 150,000 distinct CDR3 sequences, about a tenth of them appearing once. At least ten counts were recorded for this clonotype. The CDR3 sequence is 13 residues long. V trimming: 11 bases; J trimming: 0 bases; junction bases outside the gene matches: 5. Looked up from germline, CDR1 is MDHEN and CDR2 is SYDVKM. This rearrangement joins TRBV28 to TRBJ1-2, with 8 bases fitting TRBD1. The specimen was blood, either unsorted or a sorted T cell fraction (not recorded which). The clonotype comes from a male donor with ankylosing spondylitis or in good health (not recorded which). CDR3 bases: TGTGCCGGAGGACAGGGAACTAACTATGGCTACACCTTC. Protein sequence: CAGGQGTNYGYTF.